This paragraph reports one T cell receptor beta chain. What it binds is not known. TCRdb fed the 5' RACE reads into MiXCR, producing one record per CDR3 protein. The sample lists about 340,000 distinct CDR3 sequences, about an eighth seen once, with under 25% in the top ten. This sample is part of a study of T-cell memory formation after mild COVID-19. This CDR3 is 15 amino acids long. Trimming shortened V by 6 bases and J by 3 bases, and 15 bases separated the two germline ends. The germline CDR1 and CDR2 sequences are MNHEY and SVGEGT. Study-wide points: Memory sampled before infection contained some responding clones, suggesting cross-reactive memory joined. Clones contracting over day 15 to 85 were CD4/CD8 balanced, with later expanders leaning CD4+.

The rearrangement uses TRBV6-2 or TRBV6-3 and TRBJ2-1, with D possibly being TRBD2 (6 bases). The TCR comes from a man between 18 and 35 years old who had mild COVID-19 (a few samples of this study predate the infection). Cell type and time point are not known. Input material: PBMCs or a T cell subset sorted from them (not recorded which). The chain's CDR3 is CASRSGGDRYNEQFF. Here the CDR3 DNA reads TGTGCCAGCAGAAGTGGCGGGGACCGCTACAATGAGCAGTTCTTC.